This T cell receptor (beta chain) was recovered during a study of shared clonotypes between healthy human individuals. General observations from the study: What naive subsets generally showed was a larger estimated richness than memory subsets showed. Genetic and exposure-history diversity was limited by the small donor number.

CD45RO negativity and positive selection for CCR7 defined naive CD8 cells, a population that excluded terminally differentiated effector memory CD45RA+ cells. Source study methods: ImmunoSEQ gave junction-only sequences without quality scores, so filtering differed. Clones were read by immunoSEQ multiplex PCR, and TCRdb kept only the in-frame ones, dropping some. Clone size and the V and J calls come from that table; the DNA yielded D and trimming. The table shows about 820,000 clones, with over 90% occurring only once. There are 16 residues in the CDR3. The V gene's germline CDR1 is SGHAT and CDR2 FQNNGV. The trim removed 2 bases at V and 7 bases at J, leaving 8 bases unmatched. In its sample, this clone was seen once. The antigen is not known.

This receptor was taken from a man in his thirties or forties in good health. The gene calls are TRBV11-2 and TRBJ2-5; 12 positions agree with TRBD2. The sample was naive CD8+ T cells sorted from blood. CDR3 DNA: TGTGCCAGCAGCTTACCCCTAGCGGGAGGGCCGGGGACCCAGTACTTC. Translating it yields CASSLPLAGGPGTQYF. The variable domain in full, completed from reference TRBV11-2 and TRBJ2-5, reads EAGVAQSPRYKIIEKRQSVAFWCNPISGHATLYWYQQILGQGPKLLIQFQNNGVVDDSQLPKDRFSAERLKGVDSTLKIQPAKLEDSAVYLCASSLPLAGGPGTQYFGPGTRLLVL.